This T cell receptor beta chain appears in the sequencing data of a study of blood T cell repertoires in COVID-19. Whole-study context: Samples taken during acute and convalescent COVID-19 were collected in the United States, Italy and Spain. The analysed material was cDNA or gDNA that came from T cells, B-cell-depleted T cells, or PBMCs.

V shed 0 bases and J 10 bases; nucleotides not matched to a gene: 10. CDR3 length: 17 amino acids. CDR1 LGHNA and CDR2 YNFKEQ come from the germline V gene. Original methodology: Counts of nucleated cells, estimated from reference gene primer amplification, were obtained. Data came from immunoSEQ multiplex PCR; TCRdb stores just in-frame clones and leaves some out. For V, J and clone size, that table is used; D and trimming come from the DNA. The sample contains 100,000 to 150,000 clones, 85% to 90% of which appear only once. The sample consisted of peripheral blood. V usage is TRBV4-2 and J usage is TRBJ2-1; TRBD2 agrees at 12 bases. This clonotype was obtained from a man at least 80 years old with active or convalescent COVID-19. Here the CDR3 DNA reads TGTGCCAGCAGCCAAGATTTCGGACTAGCGGGATCGACCGAGCAGTTCTTC. Translation gives CASSQDFGLAGSTEQFF.